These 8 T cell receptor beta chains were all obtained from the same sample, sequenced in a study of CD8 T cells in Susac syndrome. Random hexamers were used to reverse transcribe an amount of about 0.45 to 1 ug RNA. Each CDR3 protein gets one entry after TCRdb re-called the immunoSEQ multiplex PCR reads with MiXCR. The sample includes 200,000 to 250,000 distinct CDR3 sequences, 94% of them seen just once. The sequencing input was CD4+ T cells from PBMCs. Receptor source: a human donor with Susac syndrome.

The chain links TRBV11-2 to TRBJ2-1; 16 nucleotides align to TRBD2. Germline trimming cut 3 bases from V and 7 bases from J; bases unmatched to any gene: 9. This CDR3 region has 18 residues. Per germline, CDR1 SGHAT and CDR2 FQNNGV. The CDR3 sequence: CASSFGAEGLAGGNEQFF. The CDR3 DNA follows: TGTGCCAGCAGCTTTGGGGCTGAGGGACTAGCGGGGGGGAATGAGCAGTTCTTC.

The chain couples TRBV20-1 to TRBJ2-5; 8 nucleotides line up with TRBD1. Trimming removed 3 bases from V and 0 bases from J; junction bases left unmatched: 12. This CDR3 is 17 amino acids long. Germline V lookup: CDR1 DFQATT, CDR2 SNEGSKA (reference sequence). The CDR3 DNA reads TGCAGTGCTAGTCCCATACCGGACAGGGTCGACCAAGAGACCCAGTACTTC. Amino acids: CSASPIPDRVDQETQYF.

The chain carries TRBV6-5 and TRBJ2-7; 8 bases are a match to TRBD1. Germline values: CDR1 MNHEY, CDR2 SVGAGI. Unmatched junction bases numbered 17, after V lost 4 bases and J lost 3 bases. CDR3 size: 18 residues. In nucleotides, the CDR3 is TGTGCCAGCAGTTGGCAGACAGGGGCTAACCAAAGGGGCTACGAGCAGTACTTC. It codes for CASSWQTGANQRGYEQYF.

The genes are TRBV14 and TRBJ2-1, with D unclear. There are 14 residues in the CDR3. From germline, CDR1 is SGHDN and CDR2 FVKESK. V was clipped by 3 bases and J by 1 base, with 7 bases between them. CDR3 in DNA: TGTGCCAGCAGCCAGGGTATTTCCTACAATGAGCAGTTCTTC. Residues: CASSQGISYNEQFF.

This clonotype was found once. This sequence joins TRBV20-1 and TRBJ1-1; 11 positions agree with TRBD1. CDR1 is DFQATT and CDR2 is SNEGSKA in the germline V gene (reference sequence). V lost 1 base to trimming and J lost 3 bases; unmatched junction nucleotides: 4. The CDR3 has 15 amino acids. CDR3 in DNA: TGCAGTGCTAGAGCCCGGGACAGGGGGTACACTGAAGCTTTCTTT. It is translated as CSARARDRGYTEAFF.

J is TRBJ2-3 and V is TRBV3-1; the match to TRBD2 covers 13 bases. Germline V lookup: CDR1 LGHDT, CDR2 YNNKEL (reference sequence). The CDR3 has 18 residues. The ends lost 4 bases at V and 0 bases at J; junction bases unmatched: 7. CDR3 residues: CASSPRTSGGYSTDTQYF. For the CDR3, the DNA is TGTGCCAGCAGCCCCAGGACTAGCGGGGGATACAGCACAGATACGCAGTATTTT.

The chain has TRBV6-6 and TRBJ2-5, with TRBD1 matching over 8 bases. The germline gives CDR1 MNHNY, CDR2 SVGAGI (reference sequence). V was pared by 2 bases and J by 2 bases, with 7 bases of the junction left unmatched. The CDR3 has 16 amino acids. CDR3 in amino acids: CASSYPPDRAQETQYF. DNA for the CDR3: TGTGCCAGCAGTTACCCGCCGGACAGGGCTCAAGAGACCCAGTACTTC.

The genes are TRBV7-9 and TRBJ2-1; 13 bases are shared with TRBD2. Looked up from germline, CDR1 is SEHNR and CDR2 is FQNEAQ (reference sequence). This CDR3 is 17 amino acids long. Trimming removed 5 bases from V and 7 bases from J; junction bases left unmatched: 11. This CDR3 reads CASSRVTTSGGQNEQFF. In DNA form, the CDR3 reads TGTGCCAGCAGCAGGGTTACGACTAGCGGGGGGCAGAATGAGCAGTTCTTC. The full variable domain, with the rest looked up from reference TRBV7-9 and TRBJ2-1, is DTGVSQNPRHKITKRGQNVTFRCDPISEHNRLYWYRQTLGQGPEFLTYFQNEAQLEKSRLLSDRFSAERPKGSFSTLEIQRTEQGDSAMYLCASSRVTTSGGQNEQFFGPGTRLTVL.